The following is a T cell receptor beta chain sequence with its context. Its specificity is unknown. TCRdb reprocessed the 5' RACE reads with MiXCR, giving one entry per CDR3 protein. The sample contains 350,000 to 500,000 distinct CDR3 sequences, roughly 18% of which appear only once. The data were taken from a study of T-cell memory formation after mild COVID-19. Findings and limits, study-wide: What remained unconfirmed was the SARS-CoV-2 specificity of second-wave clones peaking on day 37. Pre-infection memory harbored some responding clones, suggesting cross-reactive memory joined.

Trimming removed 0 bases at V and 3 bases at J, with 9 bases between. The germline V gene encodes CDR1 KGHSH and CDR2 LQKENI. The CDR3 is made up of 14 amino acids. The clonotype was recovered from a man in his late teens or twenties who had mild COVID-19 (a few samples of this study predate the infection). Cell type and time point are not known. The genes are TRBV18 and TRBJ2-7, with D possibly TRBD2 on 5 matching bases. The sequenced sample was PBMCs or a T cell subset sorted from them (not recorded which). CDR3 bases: TGTGCCAGCTCACCACCCGCCGGAGGCTACGAGCAGTACGTC. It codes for CASSPPAGGYEQYV.